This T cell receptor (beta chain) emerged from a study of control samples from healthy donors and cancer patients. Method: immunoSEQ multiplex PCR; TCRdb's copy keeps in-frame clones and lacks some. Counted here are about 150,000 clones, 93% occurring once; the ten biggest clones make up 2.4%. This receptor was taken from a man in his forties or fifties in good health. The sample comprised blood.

DNA of the CDR3: TGTGCCAGCAGCCAAGGGACGCAACGAACAGATACGCAGTATTTT. Translating gives CASSQGTQRTDTQYF. V and J are TRBV3-1 (or the pseudogene TRBV3-2) and TRBJ2-3; D gene uncertain. The CDR3 has 15 residues. Looked up from germline, CDR1 is LGHDT and CDR2 is YNNKEL (reference sequence). V was cut by 1 base and J by 3 bases, with 11 bases left in between.